This T cell receptor beta chain was sequenced in a study of graft-versus-host responses after intestinal transplantation. Turning to this clone: Its matching antigen is unknown.

The CDR3 is 13 amino acids. In germline, CDR1 is GTSNPN, CDR2 SVGIG (reference sequence). V was clipped by 5 bases and J by 5 bases; unmatched bases: 6. Some clones are missing from TCRdb's copy, which holds only in-frame ones; the method was immunoSEQ multiplex PCR. The table shows 80,000 to 100,000 clones, with roughly 92% occurring only once. The material was unstimulated CD8+ T cells sorted from spleen or lymph node cells, obtained before transplant. This TCR derives from a human donor who was the organ donor for an intestinal transplant. This chain links TRBV30 with TRBJ2-1; the match to TRBD1 covers 7 bases. Written as DNA, the CDR3 is TGTGCCTGGGGGACAGTGGCCCACAATGAGCAGTTCTTC. Translated, it gives CAWGTVAHNEQFF.